The entry below describes one T cell receptor (beta chain). Germline CDR1 reads SGDLS; CDR2 reads YYNGEE. Trimming took off 3 bases at V and 8 bases at J, with 16 bases between the two ends. The CDR3 is 14 residues long. Per the original methods: Amplification with reference gene primers provided the estimates of nucleated cell counts. Assay: immunoSEQ multiplex PCR; the TCRdb copy retains only in-frame clones and omits some. V and J calls and clone size follow that table, whereas D and trimming were derived from the DNA. The sample shows some 74,000 clones, roughly three quarters of them seen only once. The data originate from a study of blood T cell repertoires in COVID-19. Study at large: Samples of COVID-19 (acute and convalescent) were obtained from the United States, Italy and Spain. Sample material is recorded as cDNA or gDNA derived from T cells, B-cell-depleted T cells, or PBMCs.

The chain has TRBV9 and TRBJ2-3; D ambiguous. This receptor was identified in a man in his 70s with active or convalescent COVID-19. The sample consisted of peripheral blood. As DNA, the CDR3 is TGTGCCAGCAGCGCAGACCCGCTAGTGCCTACGCAGTATTTT. Encoded protein: CASSADPLVPTQYF.